One sample yielded the 22 T cell receptor beta chains listed below, sequenced in a study of cytomegalovirus exposure and HLA in healthy donors. Use of 60 Vbeta and 13 Jbeta primers characterized the PCR. Measured with immunoSEQ multiplex PCR; TCRdb has only the in-frame clones, and not every one. This sample has 68,000 or so clones, with roughly 78% found just once. The sample comprised PBMCs. These receptors came from a woman in her twenties or thirties in good health and CMV-seronegative.

The CDR3 nucleotides read TGTGCCAGCAGTCTGGGACAGCTCACTGAAGCTTTCTTT. The encoded protein is CASSLGQLTEAFF. The genes are TRBV27 and TRBJ1-1; 7 bases map to TRBD1. The CDR3 loop spans 13 amino acids. CDR1 is MNHEY and CDR2 is SMNVEV in the germline V gene (reference sequence). V lost 5 bases, J lost 4 bases, and 4 bases stayed unmatched.

This chain joins TRBV28 and TRBJ1-2, with TRBD1 matching over 7 bases. The germline V gene has CDR1 MDHEN and CDR2 SYDVKM. With V trimmed by 2 bases and J by 8 bases, 8 bases remained unmatched. This CDR3 is 14 amino acids long. CDR3 loop: CASSLGTATMGYTF. DNA of the CDR3: TGTGCCAGCAGTTTAGGGACAGCCACTATGGGCTACACCTTC.

The rearrangement links TRBV29-1 to TRBJ2-7, with TRBD1 identical over 9 bases. The germline gives CDR1 SQVTM, CDR2 ANQGSEA. V trimming: 8 bases; J trimming: 3 bases; junction bases outside the gene matches: 17. The CDR3 sequence is 16 residues long. CDR3 amino acids: CSPRHPGTGSSYEQYF. The CDR3 DNA sequence: TGCAGCCCACGACACCCCGGGACAGGGAGCAGCTACGAGCAGTACTTC.

In its sample, this clone was seen a few times. The chain recombines TRBV4-1 with TRBJ1-4; TRBD1 matches at 8 bases. After removal of 0 bases from V and 4 bases from J, the junction contained 4 bases not matched to a gene. The CDR3 extends over 16 amino acids. The V gene's germline CDR1 is MGHRA and CDR2 YSYEKL. CDR3 protein: CASSQETGGYNEKLFF. In nucleotides, the CDR3 is TGCGCCAGCAGCCAAGAAACAGGGGGATATAATGAAAAACTGTTTTTT.

The J gene is TRBJ2-7, the V gene TRBV27, with a tentative D call TRBD1 (5 bases). V gave up 6 bases and J gave up 0 bases, with 9 bases separating them. Germline V gene lookup returns CDR1 MNHEY and CDR2 SMNVEV (reference sequence). The CDR3 is 13 residues long. CDR3 protein: CASRYDSSYEQYF. As DNA, the CDR3 is TGTGCCAGCAGATACGACAGCTCCTACGAGCAGTACTTC.

The CDR3 spells CSASRGSTTNEKLFF. Written as DNA, the CDR3 is TGCAGCGCGTCCAGGGGGTCAACGACTAATGAAAAACTGTTTTTT. V is TRBV29-1 and J is TRBJ1-4; 7 bases align to TRBD1. Germline lookup yields CDR1 SQVTM and CDR2 ANQGSEA. The CDR3 covers 15 residues. The ends lost 7 bases at V and 2 bases at J; junction bases unmatched: 10.

This clone occurred a few times. The chain links TRBV28 to TRBJ1-4, with D maybe TRBD1 (6 bases). CDR1 is MDHEN, CDR2 SYDVKM, per germline. The length of the CDR3 is 16 residues. Deletions cut 4 bases from V and 1 base from J, with 13 bases between. CDR3 residues: CASSSYSGETNEKLFF. The CDR3 DNA is TGTGCCAGCAGTTCCTACTCAGGGGAAACTAATGAAAAACTGTTTTTT.

V usage is TRBV29-1 and J usage is TRBJ2-4; no firm D call. The CDR3 consists of 10 residues. V gave up 5 bases and J gave up 13 bases, with 12 bases separating them. Germline assignment: CDR1 SQVTM and CDR2 ANQGSEA. The CDR3 is CSVYSARQYF. CDR3 in DNA: TGCAGCGTTTATTCCGCCCGGCAGTACTTC.

The rearrangement links TRBV25-1 to TRBJ2-1; 11 bases fit TRBD1. CDR1 MGHDK and CDR2 SYGVNS come from the germline V gene. V gave up 4 bases and J gave up 3 bases; unmatched junction bases: 2. The CDR3 sequence is 15 residues long. The CDR3 region has the DNA TGTGCCAGCAGTGCCGGGACAGGGGGCTACAATGAGCAGTTCTTC. Amino acids: CASSAGTGGYNEQFF.

In DNA form, the CDR3 reads TGTGCCACCCGATCAGGGGTGGTTAATCAGCCCCAGCATTTT. This sequence encodes CATRSGVVNQPQHF. The rearrangement joins TRBV15 to TRBJ1-5; D is perhaps TRBD1 (6 bases). CDR3 size: 14 residues. Germline assignment: CDR1 LNHNV and CDR2 YYDKDF (reference sequence). V lost 8 bases to trimming and J lost 4 bases, with 15 bases between them.

The chain combines TRBV30 with TRBJ2-3; 9 positions agree with TRBD2. This CDR3 region has 19 residues. V dropped 1 base and J dropped 6; count of bases not matched to a gene: 20. Germline CDR1 GTSNPN, CDR2 SVGIG (reference sequence). The CDR3 region is CAWSALTPGGSGSMDTQYF. In nucleotides, the CDR3 is TGTGCCTGGAGTGCACTAACCCCCGGGGGTAGCGGGAGTATGGATACGCAGTATTTT.

The J gene is TRBJ1-2, the V gene TRBV6-5; D perhaps matches TRBD1 (6 bases). The CDR3 consists of 14 residues. CDR1 and CDR2 (germline): MNHEY, SVGAGI. The V and J ends lost 6 bases and 0 bases respectively, with 11 bases between them. For the CDR3, the DNA is TGTGCCAGCAGATTGACAGGCTCTAACTATGGCTACACCTTC. Translating gives CASRLTGSNYGYTF.

This chain connects TRBV30 to TRBJ1-2; 7 bases align to TRBD1. The CDR3 has 15 residues. Looked up from germline, CDR1 is GTSNPN and CDR2 is SVGIG (reference sequence). V shed 5 bases and J 5 bases; nucleotides not matched to a gene: 14. The CDR3 is CAWGPQGDRRYGYTF. The CDR3 DNA follows: TGTGCCTGGGGCCCTCAGGGGGATAGGCGGTATGGCTACACCTTC.

The V gene is TRBV6-1, the J gene TRBJ2-3; TRBD1 might be the D (6 bases). The CDR3 consists of 14 residues. Trimming pared 5 bases from V and 4 bases from J, leaving 13 bases between. Germline-derived CDR1 and CDR2 are MNHNS and SASEGT. In DNA form, the CDR3 reads TGTGCCAGCAGTTTGCAGACAGGCTCAGATACGCAGTATTTT. Translating it yields CASSLQTGSDTQYF.

The chain is built from TRBV30 and TRBJ1-1; a possible D gene is TRBD1 (5 bases). The CDR3 is made up of 13 amino acids. CDR1 and CDR2 (germline): GTSNPN, SVGIG (reference sequence). The ends were cut back, 5 bases at V and 4 bases at J, with 14 bases in the middle. In DNA form, the CDR3 reads TGTGCCTGGGGGCAGGGTTTTGGCACTGAAGCTTTCTTT. Translating it yields CAWGQGFGTEAFF.

The rearrangement uses TRBV27 and TRBJ2-5; no reliable D call. The CDR3 covers 14 residues. V shed 7 bases and J shed 4 bases, with 16 bases lying between them. Germline CDR1 and CDR2: MNHEY and SMNVEV (reference sequence). This CDR3 is CASTTRSLGETQYF. For the CDR3, the DNA is TGTGCCAGCACCACTCGGAGCCTAGGAGAGACCCAGTACTTC.

This clone was detected only a few times. CDR3 sequence reads: CASTLAGGRYEQYF. CDR3 DNA sequence: TGTGCCAGCACCCTAGCGGGAGGAAGGTACGAGCAGTACTTC. The chain is built from TRBV6-5 and TRBJ2-7, with 11 bases lining up with TRBD2. The CDR3 loop spans 14 amino acids. CDR1 and CDR2 (germline): MNHEY, SVGAGI. Trimming at V came to 7 bases and at J to 4 bases, leaving 6 bases not matched to a gene.

This sequence joins TRBV30 and TRBJ1-1, with 7 bases identical to TRBD1. With 1 base clipped from V and 1 base from J, the junction kept 0 bases outside the gene matches. This CDR3 has 13 residues. CDR1 and CDR2 (germline): GTSNPN, SVGIG (reference sequence). DNA of the CDR3: TGTGCCTGGAGTGGACAGGGGAACACTGAAGCTTTCTTT. It yields the protein CAWSGQGNTEAFF.

The chain combines TRBV4-1 with TRBJ2-3, with 11 bases fitting TRBD2. The germline gives CDR1 MGHRA, CDR2 YSYEKL. J lost 13 bases, V lost 0 bases, and 3 bases had no gene match. This CDR3 region has 13 residues. In DNA form, the CDR3 reads TGCGCCAGCAGCCAAGACCAGGGACTAGCGGAGTATTTT. This encodes CASSQDQGLAEYF.

The CDR3 DNA reads as TGTGCCAGCAGCGCCACAGGAGATGGCTACACCTTC. Translating it yields CASSATGDGYTF. The rearrangement links TRBV11-2 to TRBJ1-2; a possible D gene is TRBD1 (5 bases). This CDR3 spans 12 amino acids. The germline V gene encodes CDR1 SGHAT and CDR2 FQNNGV. V dropped 5 bases and J dropped 6 bases, with 10 bases sitting between them.

V is TRBV7-9 and J is TRBJ2-3; D is unresolved. The germline CDR1 and CDR2 sequences are SEHNR and FQNEAQ (reference sequence). The V end lost 2 bases, the J end lost 6 bases, and 12 bases lay between the germline ends. The CDR3 contains 14 residues. Here the CDR3 DNA reads TGTGCCAGCAGCTTAAGTCTAGTGGTTGATACGCAGTATTTT. Translation gives CASSLSLVVDTQYF. The variable domain in full, completed from reference TRBV7-9 and TRBJ2-3, reads DTGVSQNPRHKITKRGQNVTFRCDPISEHNRLYWYRQTLGQGPEFLTYFQNEAQLEKSRLLSDRFSAERPKGSFSTLEIQRTEQGDSAMYLCASSLSLVVDTQYFGPGTRLTVL.

The rearrangement joins TRBV28 to TRBJ1-2; D is unclear. The CDR3 is 13 residues long. V was cut by 5 bases and J by 5 bases, with 12 bases left in between. From germline, CDR1 is MDHEN and CDR2 SYDVKM. CDR3 amino acids: CASSARNLYGYTF. The DNA for the CDR3 is TGTGCCAGCAGTGCCAGGAACCTTTATGGCTACACCTTC.